This T cell receptor (beta chain) comes out of a study of T cell changes during pregnancy in multiple sclerosis. TCRdb's copy holds only in-frame clones and misses some; the assay was immunoSEQ multiplex PCR. The repertoire holds some 50,000 clones, with roughly 88% as singletons. V lost 4 bases to trimming and J lost 2 bases; unmatched junction nucleotides: 6. This CDR3 contains 16 residues. Germline V gene sequence: CDR1 SGHRS, CDR2 YFSETQ. This receptor was taken from a female donor in good health, enrolled as a control in a pregnancy study. The sequencing used peripheral blood, collected in the first trimester of pregnancy. The V call is TRBV5-1, the J call TRBJ2-2; TRBD1 matches at 9 bases. CDR3 sequence (DNA): TGCGCCAGCAGCGACCCGGGACAGGGTAACACCGGGGAGCTGTTTTTT. Protein product: CASSDPGQGNTGELFF.